This TCR beta chain comes out of a study of blood T cell repertoires in COVID-19. Study in general: PBMCs, B-cell-depleted T cells, or T cells were the source of the cDNA or gDNA that made up the material.

Trimming cost V 3 bases and J 0 bases, with 5 bases left between them. The CDR3 covers 14 residues. In germline, CDR1 is SGHAT, CDR2 FQNNGV. Assay: immunoSEQ multiplex PCR; the TCRdb copy retains only in-frame clones and omits some. Among about 160,000 clones listed, more than 85% were seen once. Input material: PBMCs or T cells enriched from blood (not recorded which). This receptor was identified in a woman aged 50 to 60 who had recovered from COVID-19. V gene TRBV11-2 combines with J gene TRBJ2-2; D is undetermined. The DNA for the CDR3 is TGTGCCAGCAGCTTTGACTCGAACACCGGGGAGCTGTTTTTT. This gives the protein CASSFDSNTGELFF.